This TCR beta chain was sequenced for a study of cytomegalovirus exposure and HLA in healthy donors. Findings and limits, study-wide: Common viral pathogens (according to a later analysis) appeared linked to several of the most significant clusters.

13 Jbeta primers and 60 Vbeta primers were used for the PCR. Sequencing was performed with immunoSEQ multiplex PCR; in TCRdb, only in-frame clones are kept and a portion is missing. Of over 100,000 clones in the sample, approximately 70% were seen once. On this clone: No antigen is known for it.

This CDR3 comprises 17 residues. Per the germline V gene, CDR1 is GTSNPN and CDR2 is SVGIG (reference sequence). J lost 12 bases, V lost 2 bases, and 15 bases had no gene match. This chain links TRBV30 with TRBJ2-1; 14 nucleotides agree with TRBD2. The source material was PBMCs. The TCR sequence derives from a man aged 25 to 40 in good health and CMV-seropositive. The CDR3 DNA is TGTGCCTGGAGTCCAACCCCGGGACTAGCGGGAGCGCTAGGGCAGTTCTTC. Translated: CAWSPTPGLAGALGQFF.